This TCR beta chain emerged from a study of blood T cell repertoires in COVID-19. Study details: The origin of the acute and convalescent COVID-19 samples was the United States, Italy and Spain.

Which cohort a participant joined came from the clinical history participants gave. Recovered Cohort 3 donors showed two negative PCRs, clearance, or symptom resolution. After removal of 1 base from V and 10 bases from J, the junction contained 8 bases not matched to a gene. This CDR3 is built from 16 residues. Germline V gene data show CDR1 as SGHDN and CDR2 as FVKESK. As originally analysed: Amplified reference gene primers provided the basis for estimating nucleated cell counts. The data were produced by immunoSEQ multiplex PCR, yet TCRdb's version contains in-frame clones alone and is incomplete. D and trimming come from the DNA, and the V and J calls and clone size come from that table. Of more than 200,000 clones listed, around 88% are singletons.

Specimen: PBMCs or T cells enriched from blood (not recorded which). The chain recombines TRBV14 with TRBJ1-6, with 9 positions matching TRBD1. The TCR originated in a woman younger than 45 who had recovered from COVID-19. The CDR3 nucleotides read TGTGCCAGCAGCCAAGGCGGGGGACAGGGTGTATCACCCCTCCACTTT. It specifies CASSQGGGQGVSPLHF. The whole variable domain, remainder taken from reference TRBV14 and TRBJ1-6, is EAGVTQFPSHSVIEKGQTVTLRCDPISGHDNLYWYRRVMGKEIKFLLHFVKESKQDESGMPNNRFLAERTGGTYSTLKVQPAELEDSGVYFCASSQGGGQGVSPLHFGNGTRLTVT.